A single sample gave rise to the 31 T cell receptor beta chains below, sequenced in a study of blood T cell repertoires in COVID-19. The data were produced by immunoSEQ multiplex PCR, yet TCRdb's version contains in-frame clones alone and is incomplete. Among about 42,000 clones listed, 60% to 80% were seen once. The sample was peripheral blood. The receptors originated from a woman aged 70-85 years with acute or convalescent COVID-19.

The CDR3 sequence is CASSLLGQGAFYYEQFF. CDR3 nucleotides: TGTGCCAGCAGCTTGTTGGGACAGGGGGCGTTTTACTATGAGCAGTTCTTC. V gene TRBV5-6 combines with J gene TRBJ2-1; 12 nucleotides line up with TRBD1. This CDR3 comprises 17 residues. V trimming: 1 base; J trimming: 8 bases; junction bases outside the gene matches: 10. The germline CDR1 and CDR2 sequences are SGHDT and YYEEEE.

CDR3 DNA: TGTGCCAGCAGCTTTCAGGGTGCCGGCACAGATACGCAGTATTTT. Amino acids: CASSFQGAGTDTQYF. The V gene is TRBV11-3, the J gene TRBJ2-3; weak D call: TRBD1 (5 bases). V gave up 3 bases and J gave up 1 base, with 11 bases separating them. Germline assignment: CDR1 SGHNT and CDR2 YENEEA. The CDR3 spans 15 residues.

The CDR3, as DNA: TGTGCCAGCAGCTTCGGGACAGGGTTGAACGAGCAGTACTTC. This codes for CASSFGTGLNEQYF. The chain links TRBV3-1 (or the pseudogene TRBV3-2) to TRBJ2-7; 9 nucleotides line up with TRBD1. CDR3 length equals 14 residues. V dropped 5 bases and J dropped 5; count of bases not matched to a gene: 7. In germline, CDR1 is LGHDT, CDR2 YNNKEL (reference sequence).

CDR3 in DNA: TGTGCCAGCAGCCCCTATAATAGCGGGGAGCCCCCCTCTAGCACAGATACGCAGTATTTT. Translated: CASSPYNSGEPPSSTDTQYF. The chain is built from TRBV4-2 and TRBJ2-3; 8 bases fit TRBD2. J lost 0 bases, V lost 4 bases, and 18 bases had no gene match. The CDR3 is 20 amino acids. The germline V gene has CDR1 LGHNA and CDR2 YNFKEQ.

The V gene is TRBV5-4, the J gene TRBJ2-5; 7 nucleotides match TRBD1. Germline values: CDR1 SGHNT, CDR2 YYREEE (reference sequence). The CDR3 is made up of 13 amino acids. Trimming cost V 6 bases and J 5 bases; bases outside gene matches: 7. The CDR3 DNA sequence: TGTGCCAGCACCCAGACAGGGACGGAGACCCAGTACTTC. Amino acids: CASTQTGTETQYF.

The chain carries TRBV28 and TRBJ1-5, with D uncertain. V was cut by 6 bases and J by 9 bases, with 18 bases left in between. The V gene's germline CDR1 is MDHEN and CDR2 SYDVKM. The length of the CDR3 is 14 residues. The CDR3 reads CASRQRGSSAPQHF. The CDR3 DNA reads as TGTGCCAGCAGACAAAGAGGTTCAAGCGCGCCCCAGCATTTT.

The gene calls are TRBV6-1 and TRBJ2-5; 13 bases map to TRBD2. From germline, CDR1 is MNHNS and CDR2 SASEGT. The CDR3 is 20 amino acids. Losses at the gene ends were 1 base for V and 5 bases for J; bases not matched to a gene: 16. CDR3 sequence (DNA): TGTGCCAGCAGTGAAGTGCAACGGCCTACTAGCGGGAGGGCCCGTGAGACCCAGTACTTC. This gives the protein CASSEVQRPTSGRARETQYF.

The chain employs TRBV12-3 or TRBV12-4 and TRBJ2-1; tentative D call: TRBD2 (7 bases). This CDR3 comprises 13 residues. V lost 6 bases to trimming and J lost 9 bases, with 15 bases between them. The CDR3 protein is CASRLGGQGEQFF. The CDR3 DNA follows: TGTGCCAGCAGGTTGGGGGGGCAGGGTGAGCAGTTCTTC.

CDR3 coding DNA: TGTGCCAGCAGTGAAGTTGGTCAGTACACCGGGGAGCTGTTTTTT. It translates to CASSEVGQYTGELFF. The chain employs TRBV6-1 and TRBJ2-2; D uncertain. V lost 1 base and J 3 bases, leaving 9 bases between the germline ends. The germline CDR1 and CDR2 sequences are MNHNS and SASEGT. CDR3 size: 15 residues.

The genes are TRBV11-2 and TRBJ1-2; no clear D. Germline CDR1 SGHAT, CDR2 FQNNGV. CDR3 length: 12 residues. Trimming left V 7 bases short and J 8 bases short, with 14 bases between. The CDR3 sequence: CASTQAEAGYTF. The CDR3 DNA follows: TGTGCCAGCACCCAGGCGGAGGCCGGCTACACCTTC. The full variable domain, in which reference TRBV11-2 and TRBJ1-2 provide the parts outside the CDR3, is EAGVAQSPRYKIIEKRQSVAFWCNPISGHATLYWYQQILGQGPKLLIQFQNNGVVDDSQLPKDRFSAERLKGVDSTLKIQPAKLEDSAVYLCASTQAEAGYTFGSGTRLTVV.

Turning to this clone: The junction shows a germline mismatch at one end, possibly a read error. CDR3 DNA sequence: TGTGCTAGCAGTTCACCTTCCAGGGTTGGTGAAAAACTGTTTTTT. Translating gives CASSSPSRVGEKLFF. The genes are TRBV7-7 and TRBJ1-4; possibly TRBD1 for D (5 bases). From germline, CDR1 is SSHAT and CDR2 FNYEAQ (reference sequence). The CDR3 consists of 15 residues.

This clone has a handful of counts. This chain links TRBV28 with TRBJ1-6; D possibly corresponds to TRBD1 (6 bases). From germline, CDR1 is MDHEN and CDR2 SYDVKM. This CDR3 is 15 amino acids long. The V gene lost 5 bases and the J gene lost 8 bases, with 16 bases spanning the gap. The CDR3 sequence is CASSREQGLYSPLHF. CDR3 nucleotides: TGTGCCAGCAGTCGCGAACAGGGCTTGTATTCACCCCTCCACTTT.

The genes are TRBV9 and TRBJ2-4; 7 bases are shared with TRBD1. The CDR3 covers 15 residues. Germline CDR1 reads SGDLS; CDR2 reads YYNGEE. With 0 bases clipped from V and 8 bases from J, the junction kept 8 bases outside the gene matches. CDR3 nucleotides: TGTGCCAGCAGCGTAGCTGGGACAGAAGGGGACATTCAGTACTTC. It specifies CASSVAGTEGDIQYF. The full variable domain, rest sourced from reference TRBV9 and TRBJ2-4, is DSGVTQTPKHLITATGQRVTLRCSPRSGDLSVYWYQQSLDQGLQFLIQYYNGEERAKGNILERFSAQQFPDLHSELNLSSLELGDSALYFCASSVAGTEGDIQYFGAGTRLSVL.

The CDR3 DNA is TGTGCCAGCAGTTTTCTGGGTTCGCGATCAGGCCCCCAGCATTTT. This gives the protein CASSFLGSRSGPQHF. This rearrangement joins TRBV28 to TRBJ1-5; D not resolved. The CDR3 length is 15 residues. Germline values: CDR1 MDHEN, CDR2 SYDVKM. Trimming took 3 bases from V and 10 from J, leaving 19 bases between them.

The chain couples TRBV6-2 or TRBV6-3 to TRBJ1-5; D is unresolved. Trimming took 2 bases from V and 2 from J, leaving 10 bases between them. The CDR3 covers 15 residues. CDR1 is MNHEY and CDR2 is SVGEGT in the germline V gene. CDR3 loop: CASSYVSGGNQPQHF. DNA of the CDR3: TGTGCCAGCAGTTACGTATCCGGAGGCAATCAGCCCCAGCATTTT.

The genes are TRBV7-9 and TRBJ1-1; D remains unclear. Germline lookup yields CDR1 SEHNR and CDR2 FQNEAQ (reference sequence). The CDR3 extends over 13 amino acids. V gave up 8 bases and J gave up 1 base, with 11 bases separating them. The CDR3 spells CASGLIGNTEAFF. The CDR3 DNA reads as TGTGCCAGCGGCCTTATTGGGAACACTGAAGCTTTCTTT.

The DNA of the CDR3 is TGTGCCAGCAGCCAAGAAATGGGAGTCCCCACCGGGGAGCTGTTTTTT. Amino acids: CASSQEMGVPTGELFF. This sequence joins TRBV14 and TRBJ2-2; D is perhaps TRBD2 (5 bases). Trimming left V 0 bases short and J 4 bases short, with 12 bases between. Germline V gene data show CDR1 as SGHDN and CDR2 as FVKESK. This CDR3 has 16 residues.

This clone was observed once. The CDR3 sequence: CASSIDFFYGYTF. As DNA, the CDR3 is TGTGCCAGCTCAATCGACTTCTTCTATGGCTACACCTTC. The chain carries TRBV18 and TRBJ1-2; D is uncertain. Germline CDR1 reads KGHSH; CDR2 reads LQKENI. The CDR3 length is 13 residues. The V end lost 5 bases, the J end lost 4 bases, and 11 bases lay between the germline ends.

The rearrangement links TRBV6-1 to TRBJ1-5; the D gene is possibly TRBD1 (6 bases). Trimming stripped 1 base from V and 6 bases from J, with 13 bases between. This CDR3 comprises 15 residues. Germline CDR1 and CDR2: MNHNS and SASEGT. CDR3 in amino acids: CASSEVPAGAQPQHF. The CDR3 DNA reads as TGTGCCAGCAGTGAAGTTCCAGCAGGGGCTCAGCCCCAGCATTTT.

The chain uses TRBV4-2 and TRBJ2-1; 12 nucleotides agree with TRBD2. The CDR3 extends over 15 amino acids. Germline-derived CDR1 and CDR2 are LGHNA and YNFKEQ. The V segment lost 0 bases and the J segment 10 bases; nucleotides outside the gene matches: 4. DNA for the CDR3: TGTGCCAGCAGCCAAGAGATACTAGCGGGGGGAGAGCAGTTCTTC. Translating gives CASSQEILAGGEQFF.

The V gene is TRBV5-4, the J gene TRBJ1-6; 8 bases align to TRBD1. The CDR3 loop spans 15 amino acids. Germline values: CDR1 SGHNT, CDR2 YYREEE (reference sequence). Trimming removed 2 bases from V and 6 bases from J; junction bases left unmatched: 4. DNA for the CDR3: TGTGCCAGCAGCTTAGACAGGGGTAGTAATTCACCCCTCCACTTT. This gives the protein CASSLDRGSNSPLHF.

This clone has just a few counts. This chain uses TRBV15 with TRBJ1-6, with 9 positions matching TRBD1. V shed 1 base and J 0 bases; nucleotides not matched to a gene: 22. Germline values: CDR1 LNHNV, CDR2 YYDKDF (reference sequence). The CDR3 totals 24 residues. The CDR3 loop reads CATSRGIGQGMGDLMSSYNSPLHF. The CDR3 nucleotides are TGTGCCACCAGCAGAGGAATAGGACAGGGGATGGGAGACTTAATGAGCTCCTATAATTCACCCCTCCACTTT.

This clone has only a few counts. The CDR3 spells CASSQASGTYNEQFF. In nucleotides, the CDR3 is TGTGCCAGCAGCCAAGCTAGCGGAACTTACAATGAGCAGTTCTTC. V is TRBV3-1 (or the pseudogene TRBV3-2) and J is TRBJ2-1; 7 bases line up with TRBD2. Germline CDR1 and CDR2: LGHDT and YNNKEL (reference sequence). Trimming removed 1 base from V and 4 bases from J; junction bases left unmatched: 4. This CDR3 spans 15 amino acids.

This rearrangement joins TRBV24-1 to TRBJ1-5, with unresolved D. This CDR3 spans 16 amino acids. Germline values: CDR1 KGHDR, CDR2 SFDVKD. V was pared by 5 bases and J by 0 bases, with 13 bases between. The CDR3 here is CATSGAEGYSNQPQHF. The DNA for the CDR3 is TGTGCCACCAGTGGGGCCGAAGGTTATAGCAATCAGCCCCAGCATTTT.

A single count supports this clone. The chain joins TRBV28 to TRBJ2-3; 10 bases fit TRBD1. This CDR3 region has 16 residues. The germline CDR1 and CDR2 sequences are MDHEN and SYDVKM. V shed 5 bases and J 5 bases; nucleotides not matched to a gene: 10. The chain's CDR3 is CASSVRQGAVGDTQYF. DNA of the CDR3: TGTGCCAGCAGTGTGAGACAGGGGGCTGTCGGAGATACGCAGTATTTT.

The chain carries TRBV30 and TRBJ2-1; D is undetermined. The germline V and J ends were trimmed by 4 bases and 4 bases, with 5 bases remaining between them. CDR3 length: 11 amino acids. Germline-derived CDR1 and CDR2 are GTSNPN and SVGIG (reference sequence). The CDR3 DNA reads TGTGCCTGGACACTATACAATGAGCAGTTCTTC. Translating it yields CAWTLYNEQFF.

The chain employs TRBV6-5 and TRBJ2-1; 9 bases map to TRBD1. Germline loops: CDR1 MNHEY, CDR2 SVGAGI. J gave up 14 bases and V 5 bases, and 13 bases lay outside the gene matches. The CDR3 sequence is 14 residues long. DNA for the CDR3: TGTGCCAGCAGTCCCCGGACAGGGGTCATAGTAGAGTTCTTC. Translating it yields CASSPRTGVIVEFF.

This clone is a singleton in its sample. V usage is TRBV9 and J usage is TRBJ1-2; 8 bases are a match to TRBD1. Germline CDR1 and CDR2: SGDLS and YYNGEE. The CDR3 consists of 18 residues. Trimming at V came to 0 bases and at J to 0 bases, leaving 10 bases not matched to a gene. This CDR3 is CASSVAPQTGETNYGYTF. The CDR3 nucleotides are TGTGCCAGCAGCGTAGCTCCCCAGACAGGGGAAACTAACTATGGCTACACCTTC.

This chain joins TRBV20-1 and TRBJ2-7; TRBD2 agrees at 10 bases. Germline CDR1 and CDR2: DFQATT and SNEGSKA (reference sequence). Trimming cost V 3 bases and J 1 base; bases outside gene matches: 6. This CDR3 contains 15 residues. CDR3: CSASYLAGVSYEQYF. The DNA of the CDR3 is TGCAGTGCTAGTTACCTAGCGGGGGTGTCCTACGAGCAGTACTTC.

The gene calls are TRBV19 and TRBJ1-5, with 9 bases matching TRBD1. The germline V gene has CDR1 LNHDA and CDR2 SQIVND (reference sequence). The CDR3 is 13 amino acids. V trimming: 9 bases; J trimming: 7 bases; junction bases outside the gene matches: 7. Here the CDR3 reads CASSGTGKQPQHF. CDR3 bases: TGTGCCAGCTCCGGGACAGGGAAACAGCCCCAGCATTTT.

The rearrangement links TRBV28 to TRBJ2-7; 10 bases match TRBD2. This CDR3 has 14 amino acids. In germline, CDR1 is MDHEN, CDR2 SYDVKM. The V gene end was trimmed by 6 bases and the J gene end by 0 bases; junction bases not matched to a gene: 2. Here the CDR3 reads CASRASGSSYEQYF. The CDR3 coding sequence is TGTGCCAGCAGAGCTAGCGGGAGCTCCTACGAGCAGTACTTC.